Sequencing of this T cell receptor beta chain was carried out in a study of Tregs in tolerant kidney transplant recipients. Libraries were prepared by immunoSEQ multiplex PCR; TCRdb keeps only in-frame clonotypes and omits some of them. The profile shows about 83,000 clones, around 98% of them singletons. V was clipped by 3 bases and J by 1 base, with 10 bases between them. There are 15 residues in the CDR3. Germline assignment: CDR1 MNHEY and CDR2 SMNVEV (reference sequence). The sample was CD4+ T cells from blood, taken before the transplant. This chain connects TRBV27 to TRBJ2-4; D possibly corresponds to TRBD1 (5 bases). This receptor was taken from a human donor who received a combined kidney and bone marrow transplant. The CDR3, as DNA: TGTGCCAGCAGTTTTTTAGGGGCCGCCAAAAACATTCAGTACTTC. Translating gives CASSFLGAAKNIQYF.